This T cell receptor beta chain was identified in a study of blood T cell repertoires in COVID-19. The authors' processing: Amplification of reference gene primers provided the estimated nucleated cell counts. The method was immunoSEQ multiplex PCR; TCRdb's version includes in-frame clones alone and lacks a portion of them. Clone size and V and J calls were adopted from that table, with D and trimming inferred from the DNA. The sample contains more than 150,000 clones, around 87% of which appear only once. This CDR3 region has 14 residues. CDR1 and CDR2 (germline): MNHEY, SVGAGI. Trimming took 8 bases from V and 1 from J, leaving 15 bases between them.

The genes are TRBV6-5 and TRBJ2-7; perhaps TRBD2 as D (7 bases). The clonotype was recovered from a man younger than 30 with acute or convalescent COVID-19. Material for sequencing was peripheral blood. CDR3 in amino acids: CASQHRGASYEQYF. CDR3 coding DNA: TGTGCCAGCCAACATCGGGGGGCGTCCTACGAGCAGTACTTC.